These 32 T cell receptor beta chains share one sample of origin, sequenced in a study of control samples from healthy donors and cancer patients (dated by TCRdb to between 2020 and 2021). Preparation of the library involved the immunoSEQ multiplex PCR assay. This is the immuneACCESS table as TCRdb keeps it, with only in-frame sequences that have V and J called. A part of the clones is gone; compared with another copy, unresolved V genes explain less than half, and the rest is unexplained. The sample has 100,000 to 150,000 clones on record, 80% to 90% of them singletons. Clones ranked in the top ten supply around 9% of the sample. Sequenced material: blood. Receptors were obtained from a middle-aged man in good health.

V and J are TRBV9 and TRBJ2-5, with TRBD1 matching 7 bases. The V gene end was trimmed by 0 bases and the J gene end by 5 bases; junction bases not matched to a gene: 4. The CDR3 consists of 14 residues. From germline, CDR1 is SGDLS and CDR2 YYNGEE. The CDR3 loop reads CASSVEGAWETQYF. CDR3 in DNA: TGTGCCAGCAGCGTAGAGGGGGCTTGGGAGACCCAGTACTTC.

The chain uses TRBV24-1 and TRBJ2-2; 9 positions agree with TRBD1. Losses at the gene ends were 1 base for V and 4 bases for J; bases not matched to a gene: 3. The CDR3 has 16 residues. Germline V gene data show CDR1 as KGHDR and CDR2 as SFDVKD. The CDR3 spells CATSDFGTGLTGELFF. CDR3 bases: TGTGCCACCAGTGATTTCGGGACAGGGCTCACCGGGGAGCTGTTTTTT.

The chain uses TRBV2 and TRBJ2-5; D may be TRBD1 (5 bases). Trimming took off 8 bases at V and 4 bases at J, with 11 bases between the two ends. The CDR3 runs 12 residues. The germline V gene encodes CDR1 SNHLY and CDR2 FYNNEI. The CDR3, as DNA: TGTGCCAGCGGGGCAGGCAGAGAGACCCAGTACTTC. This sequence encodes CASGAGRETQYF.

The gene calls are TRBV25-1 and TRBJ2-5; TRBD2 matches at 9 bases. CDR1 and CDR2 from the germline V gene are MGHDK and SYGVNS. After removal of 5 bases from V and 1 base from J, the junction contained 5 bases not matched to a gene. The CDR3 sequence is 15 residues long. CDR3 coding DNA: TGTGCCAGCAGTTGGCTAGCGGGGATCCAAGAGACCCAGTACTTC. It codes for CASSWLAGIQETQYF.

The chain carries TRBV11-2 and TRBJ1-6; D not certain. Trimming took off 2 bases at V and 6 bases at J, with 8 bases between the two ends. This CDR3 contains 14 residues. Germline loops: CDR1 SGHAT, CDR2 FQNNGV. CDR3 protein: CASSLTGLNSPLHF. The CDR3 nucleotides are TGTGCCAGCAGCTTAACGGGCCTTAATTCACCCCTCCACTTT.

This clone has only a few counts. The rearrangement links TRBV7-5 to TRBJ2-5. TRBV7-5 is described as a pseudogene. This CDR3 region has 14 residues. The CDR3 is CARSFRDPSETQYF. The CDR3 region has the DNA TGTGCCAGAAGCTTCCGGGACCCCAGTGAGACCCAGTACTTC.

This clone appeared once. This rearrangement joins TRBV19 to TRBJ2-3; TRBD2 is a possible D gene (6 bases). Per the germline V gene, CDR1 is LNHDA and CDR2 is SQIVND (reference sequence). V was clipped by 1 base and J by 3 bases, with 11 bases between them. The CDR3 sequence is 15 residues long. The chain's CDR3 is CASSIGRGDTDTQYF. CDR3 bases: TGTGCCAGTAGTATAGGTCGCGGGGATACAGATACGCAGTATTTT.

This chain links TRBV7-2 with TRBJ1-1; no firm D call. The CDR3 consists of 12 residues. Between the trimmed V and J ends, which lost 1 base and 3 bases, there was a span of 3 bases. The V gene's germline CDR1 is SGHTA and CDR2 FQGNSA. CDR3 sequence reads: CASSLVHTEAFF. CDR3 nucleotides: TGTGCCAGCAGCTTAGTACACACTGAAGCTTTCTTT. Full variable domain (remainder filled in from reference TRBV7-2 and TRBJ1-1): GAGVSQSPSNKVTEKGKDVELRCDPISGHTALYWYRQSLGQGLEFLIYFQGNSAPDKSGLPSDRFSAERTGGSVSTLTIQRTQQEDSAVYLCASSLVHTEAFFGQGTRLTVV.

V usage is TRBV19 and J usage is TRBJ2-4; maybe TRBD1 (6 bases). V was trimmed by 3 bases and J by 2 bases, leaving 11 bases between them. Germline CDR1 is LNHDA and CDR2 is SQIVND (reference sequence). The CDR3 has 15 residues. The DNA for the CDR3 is TGTGCCAGTAGTATCAGGGGTGAAACCAAAAACATTCAGTACTTC. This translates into CASSIRGETKNIQYF.

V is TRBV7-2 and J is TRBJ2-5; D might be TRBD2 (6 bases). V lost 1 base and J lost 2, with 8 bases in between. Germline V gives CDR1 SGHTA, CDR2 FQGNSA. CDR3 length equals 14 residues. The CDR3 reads CASSLGGNQETQYF. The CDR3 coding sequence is TGTGCCAGCAGCTTAGGCGGGAATCAAGAGACCCAGTACTTC.

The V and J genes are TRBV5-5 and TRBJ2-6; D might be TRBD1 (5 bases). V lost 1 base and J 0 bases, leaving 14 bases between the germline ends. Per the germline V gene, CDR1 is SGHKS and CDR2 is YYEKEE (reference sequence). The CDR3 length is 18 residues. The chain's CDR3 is CASSLTSQGSSGANVLTF. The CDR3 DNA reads TGTGCCAGCAGCTTGACCAGTCAGGGCAGCTCTGGGGCCAACGTCCTGACTTTC. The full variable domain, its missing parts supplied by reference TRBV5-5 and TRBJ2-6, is DAGVTQSPTHLIKTRGQQVTLRCSPISGHKSVSWYQQVLGQGPQFIFQYYEKEERGRGNFPDRFSARQFPNYSSELNVNALLLGDSALYLCASSLTSQGSSGANVLTFGAGSRLTVL.

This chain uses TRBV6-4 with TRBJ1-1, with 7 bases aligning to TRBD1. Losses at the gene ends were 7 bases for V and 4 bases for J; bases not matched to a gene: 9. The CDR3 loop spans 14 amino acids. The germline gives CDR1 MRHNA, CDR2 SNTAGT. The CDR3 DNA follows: TGTGCCAGCAACGAGGGGGCGCCGGCCACTGAAGCTTTCTTT. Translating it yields CASNEGAPATEAFF.

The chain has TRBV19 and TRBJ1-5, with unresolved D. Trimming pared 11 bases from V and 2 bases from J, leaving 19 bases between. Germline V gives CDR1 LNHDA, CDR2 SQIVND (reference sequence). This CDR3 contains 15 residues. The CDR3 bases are TGTGCCTCAAAACCAGTCTTTGAGGGCAATCAGCCCCAGCATTTT. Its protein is CASKPVFEGNQPQHF.

The CDR3 DNA follows: TGCAGTGCTAGTATGACCGGGACCGGTATCTACAATGAGCAGTTCTTC. Protein sequence: CSASMTGTGIYNEQFF. This chain connects TRBV20-1 to TRBJ2-1, with D perhaps matching TRBD1 or TRBD2 (5 bases each). The CDR3 loop spans 16 amino acids. CDR1 and CDR2 from the germline V gene are DFQATT and SNEGSKA (reference sequence). With 3 bases removed from V and 3 bases from J, the gap between germline ends came to 18 bases.

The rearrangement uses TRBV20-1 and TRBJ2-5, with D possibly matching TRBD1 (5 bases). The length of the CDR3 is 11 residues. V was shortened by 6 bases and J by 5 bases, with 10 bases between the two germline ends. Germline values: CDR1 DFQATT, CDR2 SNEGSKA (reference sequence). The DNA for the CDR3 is TGCAGTGCAGGGGCTCGGGAGACCCAGTACTTC. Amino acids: CSAGARETQYF.

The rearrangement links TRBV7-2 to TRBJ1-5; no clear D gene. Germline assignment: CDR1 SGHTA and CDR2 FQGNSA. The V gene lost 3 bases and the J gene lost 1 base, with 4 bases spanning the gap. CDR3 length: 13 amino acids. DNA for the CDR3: TGTGCCAGCAGCTTCGACAGCAATCAGCCCCAGCATTTT. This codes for CASSFDSNQPQHF. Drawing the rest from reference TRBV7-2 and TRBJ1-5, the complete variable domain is GAGVSQSPSNKVTEKGKDVELRCDPISGHTALYWYRQSLGQGLEFLIYFQGNSAPDKSGLPSDRFSAERTGGSVSTLTIQRTQQEDSAVYLCASSFDSNQPQHFGDGTRLSIL.

DNA of the CDR3: TGTGCCAGCAGTCCCTCCGGGACAGGGGCTCAGCCCCAGCATTTT. Translated, it gives CASSPSGTGAQPQHF. The chain is built from TRBV2 and TRBJ1-5; 10 bases map to TRBD1. The junction had 7 bases not matched to a gene; V was cut back by 5 bases and J by 6 bases. This CDR3 is 15 amino acids long. The germline gives CDR1 SNHLY, CDR2 FYNNEI.

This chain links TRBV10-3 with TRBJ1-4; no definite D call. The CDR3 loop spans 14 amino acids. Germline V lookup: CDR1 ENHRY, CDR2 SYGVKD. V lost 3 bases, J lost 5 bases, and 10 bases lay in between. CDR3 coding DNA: TGTGCCATCAGTGACTGGATGGGAAATGAAAAACTGTTTTTT. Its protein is CAISDWMGNEKLFF.

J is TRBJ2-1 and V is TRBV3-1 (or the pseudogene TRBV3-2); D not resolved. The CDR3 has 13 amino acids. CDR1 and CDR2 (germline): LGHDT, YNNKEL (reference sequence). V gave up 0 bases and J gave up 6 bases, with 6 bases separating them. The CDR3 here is CASSQDAINEQFF. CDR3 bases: TGTGCCAGCAGCCAAGACGCGATCAATGAGCAGTTCTTC.

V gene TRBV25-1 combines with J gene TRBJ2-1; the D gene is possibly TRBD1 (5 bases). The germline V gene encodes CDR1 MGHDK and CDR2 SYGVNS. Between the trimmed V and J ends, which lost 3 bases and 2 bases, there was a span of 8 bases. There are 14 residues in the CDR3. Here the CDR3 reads CASSDREPYNEQFF. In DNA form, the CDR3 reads TGTGCCAGCAGTGACAGGGAACCCTACAATGAGCAGTTCTTC.

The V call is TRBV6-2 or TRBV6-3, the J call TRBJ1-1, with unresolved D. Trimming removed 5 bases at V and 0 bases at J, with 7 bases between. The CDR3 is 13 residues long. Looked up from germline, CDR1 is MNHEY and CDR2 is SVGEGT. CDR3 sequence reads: CASSLPVNTEAFF. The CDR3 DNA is TGTGCCAGCAGTCTCCCCGTGAACACTGAAGCTTTCTTT.

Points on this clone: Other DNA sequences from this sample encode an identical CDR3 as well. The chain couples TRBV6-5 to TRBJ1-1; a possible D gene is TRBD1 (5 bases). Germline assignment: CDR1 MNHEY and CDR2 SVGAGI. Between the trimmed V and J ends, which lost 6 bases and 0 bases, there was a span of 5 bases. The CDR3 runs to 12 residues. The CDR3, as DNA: TGTGCCAGCAGGACAGTGAACACTGAAGCTTTCTTT. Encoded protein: CASRTVNTEAFF.

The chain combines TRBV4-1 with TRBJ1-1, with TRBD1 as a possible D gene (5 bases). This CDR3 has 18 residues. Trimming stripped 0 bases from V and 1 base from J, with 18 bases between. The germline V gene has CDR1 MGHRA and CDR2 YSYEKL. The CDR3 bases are TGCGCCAGCAGCCAAGAACGGCGAGGGGAACCAGGGAACACTGAAGCTTTCTTT. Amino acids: CASSQERRGEPGNTEAFF.

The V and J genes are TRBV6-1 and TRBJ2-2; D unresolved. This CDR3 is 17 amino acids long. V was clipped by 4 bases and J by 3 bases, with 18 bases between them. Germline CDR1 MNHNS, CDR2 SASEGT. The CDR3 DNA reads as TGTGCCAGCAGTGTCCGATTAAGGTCATGGTACACCGGGGAGCTGTTTTTT. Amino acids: CASSVRLRSWYTGELFF.

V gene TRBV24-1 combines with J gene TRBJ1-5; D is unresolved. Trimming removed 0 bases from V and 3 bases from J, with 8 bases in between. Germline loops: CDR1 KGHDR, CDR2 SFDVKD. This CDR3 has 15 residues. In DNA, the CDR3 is TGTGCCACCAGTGATTTGAGTACAGACAATCAGCCCCAGCATTTT. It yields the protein CATSDLSTDNQPQHF.

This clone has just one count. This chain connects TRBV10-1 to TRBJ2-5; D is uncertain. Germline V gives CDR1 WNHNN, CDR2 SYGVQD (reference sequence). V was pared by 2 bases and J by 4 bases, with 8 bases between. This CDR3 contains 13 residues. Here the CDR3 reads CASSEQLRETQYF. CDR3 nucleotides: TGCGCCAGCAGTGAGCAGCTGCGAGAGACCCAGTACTTC.

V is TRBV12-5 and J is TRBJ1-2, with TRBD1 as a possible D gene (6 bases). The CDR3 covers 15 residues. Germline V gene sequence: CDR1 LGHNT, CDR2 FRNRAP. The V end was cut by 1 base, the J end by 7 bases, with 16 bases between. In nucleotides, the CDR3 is TGTGCTAGTGGTTTGGCTAACGACAGGATTGGTGGCTACACCTTC. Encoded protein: CASGLANDRIGGYTF.

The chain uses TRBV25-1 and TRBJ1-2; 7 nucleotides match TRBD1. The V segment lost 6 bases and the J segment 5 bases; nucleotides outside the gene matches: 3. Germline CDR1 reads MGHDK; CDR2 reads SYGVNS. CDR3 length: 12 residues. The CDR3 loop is CASSPQGYGYTF. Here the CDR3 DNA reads TGTGCCAGCAGCCCACAGGGGTATGGCTACACCTTC.

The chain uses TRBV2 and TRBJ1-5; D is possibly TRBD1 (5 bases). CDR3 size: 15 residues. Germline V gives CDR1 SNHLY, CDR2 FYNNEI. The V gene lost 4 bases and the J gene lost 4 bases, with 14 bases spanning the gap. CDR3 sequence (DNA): TGTGCCAGCAGTGTAGGCAGGGCTACTAATCAGCCCCAGCATTTT. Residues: CASSVGRATNQPQHF.

The CDR3 spells CASRPDRAGNQPQHF. In DNA, the CDR3 is TGTGCCAGCAGACCAGACAGGGCCGGCAATCAGCCCCAGCATTTT. The chain combines TRBV6-5 with TRBJ1-5; the match to TRBD1 covers 7 bases. Germline-derived CDR1 and CDR2 are MNHEY and SVGAGI. The V gene end was trimmed by 6 bases and the J gene end by 2 bases; junction bases not matched to a gene: 7. The CDR3 has 15 residues.

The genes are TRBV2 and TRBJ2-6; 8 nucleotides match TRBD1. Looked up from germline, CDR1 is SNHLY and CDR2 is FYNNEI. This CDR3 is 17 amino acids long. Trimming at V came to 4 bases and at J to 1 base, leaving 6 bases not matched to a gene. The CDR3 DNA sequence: TGTGCCAGCAGTGCGAGCCAGGGGGCATCTGGGGCCAACGTCCTGACTTTC. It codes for CASSASQGASGANVLTF.

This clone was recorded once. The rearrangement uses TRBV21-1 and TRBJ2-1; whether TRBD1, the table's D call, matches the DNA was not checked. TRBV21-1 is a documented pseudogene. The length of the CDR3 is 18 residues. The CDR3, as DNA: TGTGCCAGCAGCAAAATCTTTTGGGACAGGGACTTCTACAATGAGCAGTTCTTC. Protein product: CASSKIFWDRDFYNEQFF.